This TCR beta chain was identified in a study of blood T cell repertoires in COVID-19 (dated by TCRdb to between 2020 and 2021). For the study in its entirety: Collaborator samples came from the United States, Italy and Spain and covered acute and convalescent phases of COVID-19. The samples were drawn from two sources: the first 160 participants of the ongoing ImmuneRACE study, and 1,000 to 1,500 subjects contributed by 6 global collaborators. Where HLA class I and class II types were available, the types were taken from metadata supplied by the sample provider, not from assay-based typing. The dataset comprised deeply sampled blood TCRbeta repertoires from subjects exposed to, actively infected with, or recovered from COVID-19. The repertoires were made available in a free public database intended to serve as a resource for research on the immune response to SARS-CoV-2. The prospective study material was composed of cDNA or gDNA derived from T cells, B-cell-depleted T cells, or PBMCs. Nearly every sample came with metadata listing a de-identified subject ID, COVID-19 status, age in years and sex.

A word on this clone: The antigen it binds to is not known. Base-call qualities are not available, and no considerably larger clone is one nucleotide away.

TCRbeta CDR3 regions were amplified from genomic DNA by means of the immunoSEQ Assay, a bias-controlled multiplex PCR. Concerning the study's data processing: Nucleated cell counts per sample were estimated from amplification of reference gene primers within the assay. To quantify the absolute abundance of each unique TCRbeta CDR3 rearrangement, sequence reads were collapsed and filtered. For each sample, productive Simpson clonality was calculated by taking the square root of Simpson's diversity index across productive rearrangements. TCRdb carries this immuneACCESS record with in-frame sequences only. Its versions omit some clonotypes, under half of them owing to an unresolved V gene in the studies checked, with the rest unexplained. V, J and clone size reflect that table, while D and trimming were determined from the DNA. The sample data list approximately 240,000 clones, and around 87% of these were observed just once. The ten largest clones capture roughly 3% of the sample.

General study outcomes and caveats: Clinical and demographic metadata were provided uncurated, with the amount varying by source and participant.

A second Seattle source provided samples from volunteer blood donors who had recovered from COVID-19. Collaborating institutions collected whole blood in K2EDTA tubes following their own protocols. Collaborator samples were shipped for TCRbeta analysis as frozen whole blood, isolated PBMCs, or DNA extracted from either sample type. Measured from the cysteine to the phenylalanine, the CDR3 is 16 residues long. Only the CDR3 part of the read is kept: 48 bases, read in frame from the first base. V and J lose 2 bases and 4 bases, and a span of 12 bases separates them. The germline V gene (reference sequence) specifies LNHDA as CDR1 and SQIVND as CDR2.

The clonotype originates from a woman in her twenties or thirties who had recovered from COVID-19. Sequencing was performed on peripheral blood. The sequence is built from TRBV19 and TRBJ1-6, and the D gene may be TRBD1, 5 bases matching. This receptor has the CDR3 CASSIQDRKYNSPLHF. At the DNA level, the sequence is TGTGCCAGTAGTATACAAGACAGAAAATATAATTCACCCCTCCACTTT.